Listed below are T cell receptor beta chains from one sample, sequenced in a study of OX40 agonist ivuxolimab in advanced cancers. Sequenced by immunoSEQ multiplex PCR; TCRdb stores in-frame clones only, minus some. Counted here are 30,000 to 35,000 clones, around 92% occurring once; the ten biggest clones make up about 33%. The specimen comprised CD4+ or CD8+ T cells sorted from blood, sampled in a trial of the OX40 agonist ivuxolimab. The receptors were gathered from an adult with an advanced solid tumor such as melanoma, head and neck, liver or kidney cancer. The CDR3 runs from the conserved cysteine through the conserved F or W. The order of the fields is J gene, V gene, CDR3 protein.

J: TRBJ2-3
V: TRBV15
CDR3: CATSRIREDTQYF

J: TRBJ2-3
V: TRBV28
CDR3: CASRLGQTSTDTQYF

J: TRBJ2-7
V: TRBV27
CDR3: CASSFGQGYEQYF

J: TRBJ2-1
V: TRBV7-8
CDR3: CASSLGTGELEQFF

J: TRBJ2-3
V: TRBV25-1
CDR3: CASSTGGLAGSTDTQYF

J: TRBJ2-5
V: TRBV9
CDR3: CASSPTGHLRETQYF

J: TRBJ2-3
V: TRBV7-3
CDR3: CASSLEYLTGGAMMNTQYF

J: TRBJ1-3
V: TRBV5-1
CDR3: CASSRGPNGGPGGNTIYF

J: TRBJ1-1
V: TRBV13
CDR3: CASSLGQWGGRTEAFF

J: TRBJ2-1
V: TRBV7-9
CDR3: CASSLTPRESTGEQFF

J: TRBJ2-7
V: TRBV7-9
CDR3: CASSPRTGREQYF

J: TRBJ2-3
V: TRBV5-1
CDR3: CASSSGLAGGFADTQYF

J: TRBJ2-2
V: TRBV19
CDR3: CASRVKGPFGELFF

J: TRBJ2-2
V: TRBV7-9
CDR3: CASSFWDTGELFF

J: TRBJ1-5
V: TRBV6-1
CDR3: CATGRGTNQPQHF

J: TRBJ1-1
V: TRBV28
CDR3: CASSLGQPTEAFF

J: TRBJ1-4
V: TRBV28
CDR3: CASTWERPTTNEKLFF

J: TRBJ2-7
V: TRBV6-5
CDR3: CASLGLTEPYEQYF

J: TRBJ2-3
V: TRBV2
CDR3: CASSWTGENPSDTQYF

J: TRBJ2-7
V: TRBV19
CDR3: CASSLAGGSYEQYF

J: TRBJ1-2
V: TRBV5-6
CDR3: CASSVDRDRPYGYTF

J: TRBJ2-1
V: TRBV7-6
CDR3: CASSLGREGRDEQFF

J: TRBJ2-7
V: TRBV19
CDR3: CASSMTQVLSSYEQYF

J: TRBJ2-7
V: TRBV21-1
CDR3: CASRLAEYPYEQYF

J: TRBJ2-5
V: TRBV27
CDR3: CASSLGTVRETQYF

J: TRBJ2-1
V: TRBV9
CDR3: CASGPEGGLAGYDEQFF

J: TRBJ1-2
V: TRBV9
CDR3: CASSVGDSNYGYTF

J: TRBJ1-3
V: TRBV15
CDR3: CATSRAPTSSFSGNTIYF

J: TRBJ2-1
V: TRBV7-9
CDR3: CASSSKRTRAHEQFF

J: TRBJ1-4
V: TRBV28
CDR3: CASRTPGQPFEKLFF

J: TRBJ2-7
V: TRBV11-1
CDR3: CASSSSRQGANEQYF

J: TRBJ2-3
V: TRBV27
CDR3: CASSLLYTDTQYF

J: TRBJ2-5
V: TRBV5-4
CDR3: CASSPISARVETQYF

J: TRBJ2-1
V: TRBV7-6
CDR3: CASSSESSPEQFF

J: TRBJ2-1
V: TRBV27
CDR3: CASSPFGGTTLREQFF

J: TRBJ1-5
V: TRBV19
CDR3: CASSPWASERQPQHF

J: TRBJ1-2
V: TRBV9
CDR3: CASSVNVQAWDYGYTF

J: TRBJ1-1
V: TRBV9
CDR3: CASSDSLWETLSPGRGNTEAFF

J: TRBJ2-2
V: TRBV19
CDR3: CASRPGGGELFF

J: TRBJ2-7
V: TRBV30
CDR3: CACSPSGRLNEQYF

J: TRBJ2-1
V: TRBV9
CDR3: CASSVLAGESYNEQFF

J: TRBJ2-5
V: TRBV9
CDR3: CASSATSPGAQYF

J: TRBJ1-1
V: TRBV11-2
CDR3: CASSFWTGNTEAFF

J: TRBJ2-7
V: TRBV7-9
CDR3: CASSPRQGARVRKYF

J: TRBJ2-1
V: TRBV7-8
CDR3: CASSLGGRAYNEQFF

J: TRBJ2-3
V: TRBV19
CDR3: CASSIGLAGEGDTQYF

J: TRBJ1-3
V: TRBV11-2
CDR3: CASSFDTIYF

J: TRBJ2-1
V: TRBV5-6
CDR3: CASSLGLVGNEQFF

J: TRBJ1-2
V: TRBV7-8
CDR3: CASSPGTGAGYGYTF

J: TRBJ2-1
V: TRBV11-2
CDR3: CASSGSGSKVSYNEQFF

J: TRBJ2-7
V: TRBV9
CDR3: CASSGSGGEQYF

J: TRBJ2-5
V: TRBV4-3
CDR3: CASSQDWAGSLQETQYF

J: TRBJ2-7
V: TRBV14
CDR3: CASSTGAWTGFYEQYF

J: TRBJ1-2
V: TRBV7-2
CDR3: CASSLYLLGQGRNYGYTF

J: TRBJ2-1
V: TRBV19
CDR3: CASDPARGNEQFF

J: TRBJ2-1
V: TRBV6-5
CDR3: CASNPGQGAIDEQFF